This T cell receptor (beta chain) stems from a study of T cells in localized non-small cell lung cancer. Study-level findings and limits: A median around 57 of the top 100 tumor clones appeared in adjacent lung. The highest T cell clonality was in uninvolved adjacent lung, above tumor.

The data were produced by immunoSEQ multiplex PCR, yet TCRdb's version contains in-frame clones alone and is incomplete. The data hold approximately 64,000 clones, with around 90% observed a single time. On this clone: Its antigen is unidentified.

This CDR3 has 14 amino acids. V shed 4 bases and J shed 10 bases, with 19 bases lying between them. Germline-derived CDR1 and CDR2 are MNHEY and SMNVEV (reference sequence). Sequences were derived from peripheral blood, sampled before any cancer treatment. The chain recombines TRBV27 with TRBJ1-1; D call uncertain. The clonotype originates from a woman aged 40-75 years with stage I lung adenocarcinoma. The CDR3, as DNA: TGTGCCAGCAGTTCACTCCCCGAGGGCCCCGGAGCTTTCTTT. It yields the protein CASSSLPEGPGAFF.